The source of this T cell receptor (beta chain) is a study of CD8+ T cells in alopecia areata. Turning to the study itself: Patients received oral tofacitinib, 5 to 10 mg twice daily, for moderate-to-severe alopecia areata.

Extracted from the samples, RNA was reverse transcribed into cDNA to serve as the sequencing template. Repertoires were generated with immunoSEQ multiplex PCR, while TCRdb's copy carries only in-frame clones and drops some. This sample has some 11,000 clones; approximately 61% occur once, and the top ten carry around an eighth. Punch biopsies of lesional scalp, plus peripheral blood, were taken from alopecia areata patients. Study conclusions and caveats: Sequencing of scalp samples also captures resident alphabeta T cells of normal skin.

This clone was seen only a few times. The antigen is not known. This TCR came from a human donor with alopecia areata. The sample consisted of skin.

CDR3 region: CASSLGTTSGSFYEQYF. In nucleotides, the CDR3 is TGCGCCAGCAGCTTGGGTACAACTAGCGGGAGTTTCTACGAGCAGTACTTC. This sequence joins TRBV5-1 and TRBJ2-7, with 11 bases matching TRBD2. The J segment lost 3 bases and the V segment lost 0 bases, leaving 8 bases of the junction unmatched. This CDR3 is 17 amino acids long. Germline V CDR1 and CDR2: SGHRS, YFSETQ.